Shown below are 30 T cell receptor beta chains from a single sample sequenced in a study of blood T cell repertoires in COVID-19. Produced via immunoSEQ multiplex PCR; TCRdb's table is partial and in-frame only. The sample consists of over 250,000 clones, around 92% of them appearing once. The sample consisted of peripheral blood. These receptors were collected from a person aged 18 to 35 with COVID-19, enrolled during active disease.

The chain joins TRBV4-3 to TRBJ2-1; 14 nucleotides align to TRBD2. V lost 0 bases, J lost 7 bases, and 2 bases stayed unmatched. The CDR3 is 16 residues long. Germline V gives CDR1 LGHNA, CDR2 YSLEER. CDR3 nucleotide sequence: TGCGCCAGCAGCCAAGAATGGACTAGCGGGAGGAATGAGCAGTTCTTC. Translating gives CASSQEWTSGRNEQFF.

The chain employs TRBV29-1 and TRBJ2-3; D might be TRBD2 (6 bases). V was trimmed by 6 bases and J by 8 bases, leaving 15 bases between them. Germline CDR1 and CDR2: SQVTM and ANQGSEA. The CDR3 runs to 12 residues. Written as DNA, the CDR3 is TGCAGCGTGTCGTATCAGGAGGGTACGCAGTATTTT. It encodes CSVSYQEGTQYF.

This rearrangement joins TRBV19 to TRBJ1-1; 9 positions match TRBD1. J was trimmed by 7 bases and V by 2 bases; bases with no gene match: 8. Germline-derived CDR1 and CDR2 are LNHDA and SQIVND (reference sequence). This CDR3 has 15 amino acids. CDR3 in DNA: TGTGCCAGTAGTATAATCGGTACGGGACAGGGTGAAGCTTTCTTT. Its protein product is CASSIIGTGQGEAFF. The full variable domain, completed using reference TRBV19 and TRBJ1-1, is DGGITQSPKYLFRKEGQNVTLSCEQNLNHDAMYWYRQDPGQGLRLIYYSQIVNDFQKGDIAEGYSVSREKKESFPLTVTSAQKNPTAFYLCASSIIGTGQGEAFFGQGTRLTVV.

The sample holds a few counts of this clone. The chain has TRBV3-1 (or the pseudogene TRBV3-2) and TRBJ2-3; TRBD2 aligns across 8 bases. Germline V lookup: CDR1 LGHDT, CDR2 YNNKEL (reference sequence). The CDR3 extends over 15 amino acids. V was clipped by 5 bases and J by 2 bases; unmatched bases: 6. CDR3 amino acids: CASSFPGLDTDTQYF. DNA of the CDR3: TGTGCCAGCAGCTTCCCGGGACTAGACACAGATACGCAGTATTTT.

This chain connects TRBV9 to TRBJ2-1, with D tentatively TRBD1 (6 bases). The CDR3 totals 15 residues. Germline lookup yields CDR1 SGDLS and CDR2 YYNGEE. Between the trimmed V and J ends, which lost 3 bases and 6 bases, there was a span of 16 bases. CDR3 loop: CASSATGFSGNEQFF. DNA of the CDR3: TGTGCCAGCAGCGCAACAGGGTTTTCGGGCAATGAGCAGTTCTTC.

The chain recombines TRBV29-1 with TRBJ1-1, with TRBD1 as a possible D gene (6 bases). V was cut by 7 bases and J by 0 bases, with 12 bases left in between. CDR1 and CDR2 (germline): SQVTM, ANQGSEA. The CDR3 loop spans 13 amino acids. CDR3 residues: CSATDSLNTEAFF. CDR3 DNA sequence: TGCAGCGCGACGGACAGCTTGAACACTGAAGCTTTCTTT.

The gene calls are TRBV6-5 and TRBJ1-4; a possible D gene is TRBD1 (6 bases). The V end lost 8 bases, the J end lost 7 bases, and 17 bases lay between the germline ends. The CDR3 loop spans 14 amino acids. CDR1 and CDR2 (germline): MNHEY, SVGAGI. This chain's CDR3 is CASSPGGEGEKLFF. The CDR3, as DNA: TGTGCCAGCTCTCCGGGGGGCGAAGGTGAAAAACTGTTTTTT.

The chain has TRBV19 and TRBJ2-7; the D gene is possibly TRBD2 (5 bases). V was trimmed by 4 bases and J by 2 bases, leaving 12 bases between them. CDR1 is LNHDA and CDR2 is SQIVND in the germline V gene (reference sequence). This CDR3 is built from 14 residues. The CDR3 protein is CASSNAHGAYEQYF. CDR3 nucleotides: TGTGCCAGTAGTAACGCCCACGGGGCCTACGAGCAGTACTTC. The variable domain in full, completed from reference TRBV19 and TRBJ2-7, reads DGGITQSPKYLFRKEGQNVTLSCEQNLNHDAMYWYRQDPGQGLRLIYYSQIVNDFQKGDIAEGYSVSREKKESFPLTVTSAQKNPTAFYLCASSNAHGAYEQYFGPGTRLTVT.

This clone was seen only a few times. The chain joins TRBV10-1 to TRBJ2-7, with a weak D call TRBD2 (5 bases). The CDR3 is 16 amino acids. V dropped 6 bases and J dropped 2 bases, with 20 bases sitting between them. Germline CDR1 and CDR2: WNHNN and SYGVQD (reference sequence). The CDR3 loop is CASSEFTSVKTYEQYF. The CDR3 coding sequence is TGCGCCAGCAGCGAATTTACTAGTGTAAAAACCTACGAGCAGTACTTC.

This clone was found once. The chain employs TRBV24-1 and TRBJ2-7; a possible D gene is TRBD2 (7 bases). V was shortened by 5 bases and J by 9 bases, with 25 bases between the two germline ends. CDR3 length: 16 amino acids. CDR1 and CDR2 from the germline V gene are KGHDR and SFDVKD. Written as DNA, the CDR3 is TGTGCCACCAGTGCTGGGGGGGGGCTAACCCTCAACGGGCAGTACTTC. Translated, it gives CATSAGGGLTLNGQYF.

The V and J genes are TRBV5-6 and TRBJ1-2; 8 bases fit TRBD1. The CDR3 consists of 16 residues. Germline V gene lookup returns CDR1 SGHDT and CDR2 YYEEEE. The J segment lost 6 bases and the V segment lost 0 bases, leaving 10 bases of the junction unmatched. The CDR3 DNA reads TGTGCCAGCAGCTTGGATTTCTTTGGGGGACAGGATGGCTACACCTTC. Its protein product is CASSLDFFGGQDGYTF.

V is TRBV6-5 and J is TRBJ1-2, with 7 bases that match TRBD1. Germline CDR1 MNHEY, CDR2 SVGAGI. With 4 bases clipped from V and 6 bases from J, the junction kept 14 bases outside the gene matches. This CDR3 comprises 16 residues. CDR3 in amino acids: CASSFPPGQNKNGYTF. Here the CDR3 DNA reads TGTGCCAGCAGTTTCCCTCCGGGACAGAATAAAAATGGCTACACCTTC.

The sample holds one count of this clone. The rearrangement joins TRBV7-9 to TRBJ2-5; TRBD1 matches at 9 bases. This CDR3 has 15 amino acids. Looked up from germline, CDR1 is SEHNR and CDR2 is FQNEAQ (reference sequence). The J segment lost 5 bases and the V segment lost 2 bases, leaving 6 bases of the junction unmatched. CDR3 residues: CASSLPGQGEETQYF. DNA for the CDR3: TGTGCCAGCAGCTTACCGGGACAGGGCGAGGAGACCCAGTACTTC.

As DNA, the CDR3 is TGTGCCAGCAGCTTAGACCTAGCGGGAGGGCAGTTCTTC. It specifies CASSLDLAGGQFF. The chain employs TRBV7-2 and TRBJ2-1, with TRBD2 matching 11 bases. This CDR3 region has 13 residues. Germline V CDR1 and CDR2: SGHTA, FQGNSA. V shed 1 base and J 12 bases; nucleotides not matched to a gene: 2.

As DNA, the CDR3 is TGCGCCAGCAGCTTTTTTCAAACCGGGACAGGGCCCTACGAGCAGTACTTC. Protein sequence: CASSFFQTGTGPYEQYF. V gene TRBV5-1 combines with J gene TRBJ2-7, with TRBD1 identical over 9 bases. Losses at the gene ends were 2 bases for V and 2 bases for J; bases not matched to a gene: 11. Germline V gives CDR1 SGHRS, CDR2 YFSETQ. The CDR3 sequence is 17 residues long.

The CDR3, as DNA: TGTGCCAGCAGCCTGGCAACAGGGGTGGGTTACGAGCAGTACTTC. This codes for CASSLATGVGYEQYF. The chain carries TRBV7-9 and TRBJ2-7; 7 bases line up with TRBD1. J was trimmed by 4 bases and V by 5 bases; bases with no gene match: 11. There are 15 residues in the CDR3. Germline V CDR1 and CDR2: SEHNR, FQNEAQ (reference sequence). Full variable domain (remainder filled in from reference TRBV7-9 and TRBJ2-7): DTGVSQNPRHKITKRGQNVTFRCDPISEHNRLYWYRQTLGQGPEFLTYFQNEAQLEKSRLLSDRFSAERPKGSFSTLEIQRTEQGDSAMYLCASSLATGVGYEQYFGPGTRLTVT.

The rearrangement uses TRBV4-1 and TRBJ2-7; TRBD2 agrees at 12 bases. Germline assignment: CDR1 MGHRA and CDR2 YSYEKL. This CDR3 is 14 amino acids long. The V and J ends lost 0 bases and 9 bases, in that order; junction bases with no gene match: 3. The CDR3 spells CASSQDTSGRRQYF. As DNA, the CDR3 is TGCGCCAGCAGCCAAGATACTAGCGGGAGGAGGCAGTACTTC.

This chain links TRBV11-3 with TRBJ2-7, with TRBD1 matching 7 bases. There are 14 residues in the CDR3. CDR1 is SGHNT, CDR2 YENEEA, per germline. V was clipped by 4 bases and J by 0 bases; unmatched bases: 3. The CDR3: CASSYRDSSYEQYF. The DNA for the CDR3 is TGTGCCAGCAGCTACCGGGACAGCTCCTACGAGCAGTACTTC.

The V and J genes are TRBV28 and TRBJ2-3; possible D gene TRBD2, 6 bases. The length of the CDR3 is 15 residues. In germline, CDR1 is MDHEN, CDR2 SYDVKM. Trimming removed 5 bases at V and 4 bases at J, with 16 bases between. CDR3 amino acids: CASSPLDGEADTQYF. CDR3 DNA: TGTGCCAGCAGTCCCCTGGACGGGGAGGCAGATACGCAGTATTTT. The complete variable domain, with remaining parts taken from reference TRBV28 and TRBJ2-3, reads DVKVTQSSRYLVKRTGEKVFLECVQDMDHENMFWYRQDPGLGLRLIYFSYDVKMKEKGDIPEGYSVSREKKERFSLILESASTNQTSMYLCASSPLDGEADTQYFGPGTRLTVL.

This clone was picked up one time. The V call is TRBV6-2 or TRBV6-3, the J call TRBJ2-7, with TRBD2 matching over 8 bases. There are 13 residues in the CDR3. Trimming at V came to 5 bases and at J to 0 bases, leaving 0 bases not matched to a gene. Germline V gene sequence: CDR1 MNHEY, CDR2 SVGEGT. This CDR3 reads CASSSGGSYEQYF. The CDR3 DNA reads TGTGCCAGCAGTAGCGGGGGCTCCTACGAGCAGTACTTC.

The chain employs TRBV18 and TRBJ1-1; D unclear. CDR1 is KGHSH, CDR2 LQKENI, per germline. V was trimmed by 6 bases and J by 6 bases, leaving 14 bases between them. The CDR3 is 13 amino acids. In DNA, the CDR3 is TGTGCCAGCTCCACATCTTGGAGTCCTGAAGCTTTCTTT. Its protein is CASSTSWSPEAFF.

CDR3 loop: CASSTPRAGGSTDTQYF. Here the CDR3 DNA reads TGTGCCAGCAGCACCCCCCGGGCGGGAGGGAGCACAGATACGCAGTATTTT. The chain couples TRBV9 to TRBJ2-3; 9 nucleotides line up with TRBD2. Trimming at V came to 4 bases and at J to 0 bases, leaving 9 bases not matched to a gene. CDR1 is SGDLS and CDR2 is YYNGEE in the germline V gene. The CDR3 extends over 17 amino acids.

The J gene is TRBJ2-1, the V gene TRBV11-1; TRBD2 might be the D (5 bases). The germline gives CDR1 SGHAT, CDR2 FQDESV (reference sequence). Trimming pared 8 bases from V and 1 base from J, leaving 12 bases between. The CDR3 length is 14 residues. Here the CDR3 DNA reads TGTGCCAGCGGGAGCGGCCCTTCCTACAATGAGCAGTTCTTC. This gives the protein CASGSGPSYNEQFF.

This chain joins TRBV12-3 or TRBV12-4 and TRBJ1-1; D is undetermined. V was clipped by 7 bases and J by 4 bases, with 13 bases between them. This CDR3 is 13 amino acids long. The CDR3 DNA reads TGTGCCAGCACCCTATCCGAGGGCACTGAAGCTTTCTTT. It codes for CASTLSEGTEAFF.

This clone was counted once. The chain couples TRBV28 to TRBJ2-7; D is perhaps TRBD2 (5 bases). V lost 3 bases and J 6 bases, leaving 9 bases between the germline ends. The CDR3 is 12 amino acids. The germline CDR1 and CDR2 sequences are MDHEN and SYDVKM. The CDR3 protein is CASSLEVTEQYF. DNA for the CDR3: TGTGCCAGCAGTTTGGAGGTCACCGAGCAGTACTTC.

The chain couples TRBV4-1 to TRBJ2-3; TRBD2 matches 8 bases. This CDR3 contains 14 residues. Germline V gene lookup returns CDR1 MGHRA and CDR2 YSYEKL. After removal of 6 bases from V and 0 bases from J, the junction contained 2 bases not matched to a gene. DNA of the CDR3: TGCGCCAGCAGACTAGCGGCTAGCACAGATACGCAGTATTTT. This gives the protein CASRLAASTDTQYF.

This chain uses TRBV2 with TRBJ1-4; unclear D gene. The CDR3 is 12 residues long. V shed 4 bases and J shed 8 bases, with 8 bases lying between them. Looked up from germline, CDR1 is SNHLY and CDR2 is FYNNEI. The CDR3 loop reads CASSVRGEKLFF. The DNA for the CDR3 is TGTGCCAGCAGTGTAAGAGGCGAAAAACTGTTTTTT.

This clone was seen once. The chain joins TRBV4-3 to TRBJ2-3; TRBD1 matches at 7 bases. This CDR3 has 14 amino acids. CDR1 is LGHNA, CDR2 YSLEER, per germline. V lost 5 bases to trimming and J lost 5 bases; unmatched junction nucleotides: 7. CDR3 bases: TGCGCCAGCAGCAACGGACAGGCCCGAGATACGCAGTATTTT. This gives the protein CASSNGQARDTQYF.

On this clone: A much larger clonotype is one base distant, so this may be a read error. Other DNA sequences of this sample code for an identical CDR3. The chain links TRBV5-1 to TRBJ1-1; 8 positions agree with TRBD1. The V gene end was trimmed by 4 bases and the J gene end by 1 base; junction bases not matched to a gene: 3. There are 14 residues in the CDR3. Germline CDR1 reads SGHRS; CDR2 reads YFSETQ. The CDR3 spells CASSPGQGNTEAFF. The CDR3 nucleotides are TGCGCCAGCAGCCCCGGACAGGGGAACACTGAAGCTTTCTTT.

The rearrangement links TRBV14 to TRBJ2-1; 9 bases map to TRBD1. CDR3 length: 16 residues. V lost 4 bases to trimming and J lost 4 bases; unmatched junction nucleotides: 8. The V gene's germline CDR1 is SGHDN and CDR2 FVKESK. Here the CDR3 DNA reads TGTGCCAGCAGCCCATCGGACAGGGGCCCTTACAATGAGCAGTTCTTC. Protein product: CASSPSDRGPYNEQFF.